The 25 T cell receptor beta chains reported below all come from one sample, sequenced in a study of blood T cell repertoires in COVID-19. Data came from immunoSEQ multiplex PCR; TCRdb stores just in-frame clones and leaves some out. Seen here are 300,000 to 400,000 clones, approximately 88% observed once, and the top ten hold over 4.5%. The source material was PBMCs or T cells enriched from blood (not recorded which). The receptors here all came from a young man who had recovered from COVID-19.

V is TRBV6-4 and J is TRBJ1-1, with D possibly matching TRBD1 (6 bases). The CDR3 is 13 amino acids. Trimming left V 6 bases short and J 1 base short, with 9 bases between. Germline V gene sequence: CDR1 MRHNA, CDR2 SNTAGT. CDR3 sequence reads: CASSPTGNTEAFF. The CDR3 coding sequence is TGTGCCAGCAGCCCGACAGGGAACACTGAAGCTTTCTTT.

This chain joins TRBV12-3 or TRBV12-4 and TRBJ1-1; D perhaps matches TRBD1 (5 bases). Trimming cost V 2 bases and J 11 bases, with 9 bases left between them. CDR3 length: 11 residues. This chain's CDR3 is CASSLRGWAFF. As DNA, the CDR3 is TGTGCCAGCAGTTTACGGGGGTGGGCTTTCTTT.

This sequence joins TRBV27 and TRBJ1-2, with TRBD1 matching 10 bases. In germline, CDR1 is MNHEY, CDR2 SMNVEV (reference sequence). The CDR3 length is 15 residues. Trimming took 2 bases from V and 4 from J; bases not matched to a gene: 4. CDR3 DNA: TGTGCCAGCAGTTTAGAGACAGGGGGCGTCTATGGCTACACCTTC. It is translated as CASSLETGGVYGYTF.

V is TRBV4-2 and J is TRBJ2-5; 15 nucleotides line up with TRBD2. Germline V CDR1 and CDR2: LGHNA, YNFKEQ. The J segment lost 2 bases and the V segment lost 4 bases, leaving 11 bases of the junction unmatched. CDR3 size: 19 residues. CDR3 loop: CASSPTGTSGGPGQETQYF. The CDR3 nucleotides are TGTGCCAGCAGCCCTACCGGGACTAGCGGGGGGCCTGGGCAAGAGACCCAGTACTTC.

V usage is TRBV5-6 and J usage is TRBJ1-1, with TRBD1 matching over 12 bases. Trimming at V came to 4 bases and at J to 4 bases, leaving 5 bases not matched to a gene. Per the germline V gene, CDR1 is SGHDT and CDR2 is YYEEEE. The CDR3 consists of 15 residues. CDR3 in DNA: TGTGCCAGCAGCAAAGGGACAGGGGGCCTCACTGAAGCTTTCTTT. Amino acids: CASSKGTGGLTEAFF.

This clone has just a few counts. The chain carries TRBV5-4 and TRBJ2-7; 8 nucleotides align to TRBD1. The CDR3 extends over 15 amino acids. Trimming at V came to 3 bases and at J to 7 bases, leaving 12 bases not matched to a gene. CDR1 and CDR2 (germline): SGHNT, YYREEE (reference sequence). The CDR3 loop reads CASSWGGQGRLEQYF. The CDR3 DNA sequence: TGTGCCAGCAGCTGGGGCGGACAGGGCCGGTTGGAGCAGTACTTC.

In its sample, this clone was seen once. V is TRBV2 and J is TRBJ1-5; D remains ambiguous. Germline CDR1 and CDR2: SNHLY and FYNNEI. The CDR3 runs to 14 residues. Trimming shortened V by 7 bases and J by 0 bases, and 10 bases separated the two germline ends. CDR3 nucleotides: TGTGCCAGCATGAGGCAGCCTAGCAATCAGCCCCAGCATTTT. It specifies CASMRQPSNQPQHF.

The rearrangement joins TRBV19 to TRBJ2-7; 7 bases map to TRBD1. V shed 6 bases, J shed 3 bases, and the junction held 11 bases outside the gene matches. The CDR3 loop spans 15 amino acids. Germline V lookup: CDR1 LNHDA, CDR2 SQIVND (reference sequence). The CDR3 is CASRPQGTVGYEQYF. DNA of the CDR3: TGTGCCAGTAGGCCACAGGGGACAGTAGGCTACGAGCAGTACTTC.

The chain is built from TRBV4-1 and TRBJ1-1, with D unresolved. V was trimmed by 1 base and J by 3 bases, leaving 9 bases between them. Germline assignment: CDR1 MGHRA and CDR2 YSYEKL. The CDR3 consists of 14 residues. CDR3 bases: TGCGCCAGCAGCCAAGCCCGGAGGGACACTGAAGCTTTCTTT. Its translation: CASSQARRDTEAFF.

The chain couples TRBV12-3 or TRBV12-4 to TRBJ1-1; no definite D call. The V and J ends lost 0 bases and 6 bases respectively, with 8 bases between them. The CDR3 loop spans 13 amino acids. CDR3 in DNA: TGTGCCAGCAGTTTAGCCAGGAAGGCTGAAGCTTTCTTT. Translated, it gives CASSLARKAEAFF.

The table lists this clone with a count of one. The rearrangement joins TRBV6-5 to TRBJ1-5; D is uncertain. CDR3 length equals 15 residues. V was clipped by 0 bases and J by 0 bases, with 6 bases between them. CDR1 MNHEY and CDR2 SVGAGI come from the germline V gene. The CDR3 loop reads CASSYSWSSNQPQHF. CDR3 DNA: TGTGCCAGCAGTTACTCCTGGAGTAGCAATCAGCCCCAGCATTTT.

The chain combines TRBV19 with TRBJ2-1; 10 bases line up with TRBD2. Unmatched junction bases numbered 8, after V lost 7 bases and J lost 2 bases. The CDR3 is made up of 16 amino acids. Germline-derived CDR1 and CDR2 are LNHDA and SQIVND (reference sequence). The CDR3 DNA is TGTGCCAGTAAGAGAGCGGGGGGGGTCGCCTACAATGAGCAGTTCTTC. Protein product: CASKRAGGVAYNEQFF.

The chain combines TRBV11-2 with TRBJ2-2; maybe TRBD2 (5 bases). The CDR3 length is 15 residues. The V gene lost 1 base and the J gene lost 4 bases, with 10 bases spanning the gap. Germline CDR1 and CDR2: SGHAT and FQNNGV. CDR3 loop: CASSLVGKFTGELFF. CDR3 nucleotide sequence: TGTGCCAGCAGCTTAGTCGGGAAGTTCACCGGGGAGCTGTTTTTT.

The chain uses TRBV21-1 and TRBJ2-3; the table's TRBD2 call for D was not verified on the DNA. TRBV21-1 is reported as a pseudogene. The CDR3 covers 16 residues. The CDR3 nucleotides read TGTGCCAGCAGGAGGAAGGGAGAAACTAGCACAGATACGCAGTATTTT. Its translation is CASRRKGETSTDTQYF.

The chain employs TRBV10-3 and TRBJ2-1, with 8 nucleotides matching TRBD2. This CDR3 has 17 amino acids. V gave up 2 bases and J gave up 3 bases; unmatched junction bases: 9. The germline CDR1 and CDR2 sequences are ENHRY and SYGVKD. CDR3 protein: CAISEKGSGGNYNEQFF. The CDR3 region has the DNA TGTGCCATCAGTGAGAAGGGGAGCGGGGGTAACTACAATGAGCAGTTCTTC.

The CDR3 DNA reads TGTGCCAGTAGTATCGCCGGGACAGGGCTCAGCTCCTACGAGCAGTACTTC. Protein: CASSIAGTGLSSYEQYF. This chain uses TRBV19 with TRBJ2-7, with TRBD1 matching 9 bases. CDR1 is LNHDA and CDR2 is SQIVND in the germline V gene (reference sequence). Unmatched junction bases numbered 9, after V lost 3 bases and J lost 0 bases. This CDR3 comprises 17 residues.

The chain has TRBV7-2 and TRBJ2-3; 7 nucleotides agree with TRBD2. Germline values: CDR1 SGHTA, CDR2 FQGNSA. After removal of 5 bases from V and 1 base from J, the junction contained 9 bases not matched to a gene. CDR3 length: 16 amino acids. The CDR3 loop reads CASSLLFAGGTDTQYF. In nucleotides, the CDR3 is TGTGCCAGCAGCCTCCTCTTTGCGGGGGGCACAGATACGCAGTATTTT.

The rearrangement joins TRBV29-1 to TRBJ2-7; 13 bases are a match to TRBD2. After removal of 6 bases from V and 4 bases from J, the junction contained 3 bases not matched to a gene. Germline assignment: CDR1 SQVTM and CDR2 ANQGSEA. The CDR3 length is 13 residues. DNA of the CDR3: TGCAGCGTGGGGACTAGCGGGGATTACGAGCAGTACTTC. This codes for CSVGTSGDYEQYF.

This chain connects TRBV28 to TRBJ2-7; maybe TRBD1 (6 bases). The CDR3 length is 15 residues. V shed 5 bases and J shed 3 bases, with 17 bases lying between them. CDR1 and CDR2 from the germline V gene are MDHEN and SYDVKM. The CDR3 DNA follows: TGTGCCAGCAGTCCCTCATCTACAGGGAGCTACGAGCAGTACTTC. It codes for CASSPSSTGSYEQYF.

The chain links TRBV5-1 to TRBJ2-3; 8 bases line up with TRBD2. The CDR3 consists of 15 residues. V dropped 2 bases and J dropped 3; count of bases not matched to a gene: 5. Germline lookup yields CDR1 SGHRS and CDR2 YFSETQ. The CDR3 is CASSFLAGITDTQYF. CDR3 coding DNA: TGCGCCAGCAGCTTTTTAGCGGGGATAACAGATACGCAGTATTTT.

V and J are TRBV5-1 and TRBJ2-5; 9 positions match TRBD2. This CDR3 is built from 14 residues. V shed 4 bases, J shed 5 bases, and the junction held 6 bases outside the gene matches. Looked up from germline, CDR1 is SGHRS and CDR2 is YFSETQ. CDR3 sequence: CASSRALAGETQYF. CDR3 in DNA: TGCGCCAGCAGCCGAGCTCTAGCGGGGGAGACCCAGTACTTC.

This clone has only a few counts. The V and J genes are TRBV5-4 and TRBJ1-6; perhaps TRBD1 as D (5 bases). Trimming stripped 1 base from V and 4 bases from J, with 6 bases between. Germline V lookup: CDR1 SGHNT, CDR2 YYREEE (reference sequence). This CDR3 is built from 14 residues. The CDR3 sequence is CASSLRQYNSPLHF. The CDR3 coding sequence is TGTGCCAGCAGCTTGAGACAGTATAATTCACCCCTCCACTTT.

The chain links TRBV16 to TRBJ1-2; 9 bases fit TRBD1. Per germline, CDR1 KGHSY and CDR2 FQNENV. The V gene end was trimmed by 3 bases and the J gene end by 3 bases; junction bases not matched to a gene: 5. This CDR3 comprises 15 residues. The CDR3 reads CASSHSDRGDYGYTF. CDR3 DNA sequence: TGTGCCAGCAGCCATTCCGACAGGGGGGACTATGGCTACACCTTC.

The chain links TRBV19 to TRBJ2-5, with TRBD1 matching 9 bases. Trimming at V came to 4 bases and at J to 6 bases, leaving 6 bases not matched to a gene. Germline V CDR1 and CDR2: LNHDA, SQIVND (reference sequence). This CDR3 is built from 14 residues. CDR3 sequence (DNA): TGTGCCAGTAGTACGACAGGGGGAGTAAAGACCCAGTACTTC. This encodes CASSTTGGVKTQYF.

Here the CDR3 DNA reads TGTGCCAGCAGCCCTTCGGAGCTGGGCGGGGGGAGCGATACGCAGTATTTT. Its translation is CASSPSELGGGSDTQYF. The V and J genes are TRBV3-1 (or the pseudogene TRBV3-2) and TRBJ2-3; 8 bases fit TRBD2. This CDR3 contains 17 residues. V dropped 4 bases and J dropped 6; count of bases not matched to a gene: 15. CDR1 is LGHDT and CDR2 is YNNKEL in the germline V gene (reference sequence).